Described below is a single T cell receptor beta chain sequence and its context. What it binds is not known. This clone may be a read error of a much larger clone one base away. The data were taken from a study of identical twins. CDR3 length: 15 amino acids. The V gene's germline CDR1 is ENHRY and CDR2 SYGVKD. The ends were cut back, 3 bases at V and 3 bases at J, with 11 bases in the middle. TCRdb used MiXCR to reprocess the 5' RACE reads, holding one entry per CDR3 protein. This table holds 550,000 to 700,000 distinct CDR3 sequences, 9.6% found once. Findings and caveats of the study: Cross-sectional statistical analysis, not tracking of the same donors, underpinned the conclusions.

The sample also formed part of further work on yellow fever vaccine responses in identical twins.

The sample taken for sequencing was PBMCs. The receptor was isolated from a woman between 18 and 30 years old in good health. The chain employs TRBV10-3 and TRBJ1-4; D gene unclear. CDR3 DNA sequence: TGTGCCATCAGTGATCTACATGCGGCTAATGAAAAACTGTTTTTT. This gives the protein CAISDLHAANEKLFF.